These T cell receptor beta chains were read from a single sample in a study of post-analysis software for immune sequencing data. TCRdb independently ran MiXCR on the PCR reads; one entry per CDR3 protein. The data show 550,000 to 700,000 distinct CDR3 sequences, roughly two fifths seen once. Sequencing was carried out using blood. The receptors come from a girl aged 5 to 17 with multiple sclerosis. CDR3s include the opening cysteine and the closing phenylalanine or tryptophan. A D gene is named only where the DNA matches it firmly. Clone size is shown for a subset of rows, as once, few, many or a class of expanded clone.

V	size	J	D	CDR3	DNA
TRBV20-1	NA	TRBJ1-6	NA	CSARPEDLFNSPLHF	TGCAGTGCTCGACCCGAAGACCTATTTAATTCACCCCTCCACTTT
TRBV27	NA	TRBJ1-5	NA	CASSFKSNQPQHF	TGTGCCAGCAGTTTTAAGTCTAATCAGCCCCAGCATTTT
TRBV12-3/TRBV12-4	NA	TRBJ1-5	TRBD1	CASRQQGGNQPQHF	TGTGCCAGCAGACAACAGGGGGGCAATCAGCCCCAGCATTTT
TRBV20-1	NA	TRBJ2-1	TRBD2	CSARTSGHSSYNEQFF	TGCAGTGCTAGGACTAGCGGGCATAGCTCCTACAATGAGCAGTTCTTC
TRBV6-2/TRBV6-3	NA	TRBJ2-2	TRBD2	CASSPGLATGELFF	TGTGCCAGCAGTCCCGGACTAGCAACCGGGGAGCTGTTTTTT
TRBV12-3/TRBV12-4	few	TRBJ1-2	NA	CASSLRRDYGYTF	TGTGCCAGCAGTTTACGGAGGGACTATGGCTACACCTTC
TRBV4-2	few	TRBJ2-5	NA	CASSQELEGGGGEQYF	TGTGCCAGCAGCCAAGAGTTGGAGGGCGGCGGAGGTGAGCAGTACTTC
TRBV7-9	NA	TRBJ1-6	NA	CASSLAISFSNNSPLHF	TGTGCCAGCAGCTTAGCGATTTCCTTTTCAAATAATTCACCCCTCCACTTT
TRBV5-1	NA	TRBJ2-7	NA	CASSSRDPYEQYF	TGCGCCAGCAGCTCCCGGGACCCCTACGAGCAGTACTTC
TRBV20-1	NA	TRBJ1-2	NA	CSARDFNRVEGDGYTF	TGCAGTGCTAGAGATTTTAACCGGGTGGAGGGGGATGGCTACACCTTC
TRBV2	once	TRBJ1-5	NA	CASSIRASNQPQHF	TGTGCCAGCAGTATTAGAGCGAGCAATCAGCCCCAGCATTTT
TRBV4-1	NA	TRBJ2-1	NA	CASSQVGTDEQFF	TGCGCCAGCAGCCAAGTCGGTACGGATGAGCAGTTCTTC
TRBV7-2	NA	TRBJ1-2	NA	CASSLVQGQAGGYTF	TGTGCCAGCAGCTTAGTCCAGGGGCAGGCAGGCGGCTACACCTTC
TRBV7-6	NA	TRBJ2-7	NA	CASSPRFSYEQYF	TGTGCCAGCAGTCCGCGTTTCTCCTACGAGCAGTACTTC
TRBV24-1	NA	TRBJ1-1	TRBD1	CATTDRGDTGAFF	TGTGCCACCACCGACAGGGGTGACACTGGAGCTTTCTTT
TRBV20-1	few	TRBJ2-3	TRBD2	CSARDLAGEADTQYF	TGCAGTGCTAGAGATCTAGCGGGAGAGGCAGATACGCAGTATTTT
TRBV20-1	NA	TRBJ2-7	NA	CSARGRTGVPYEQYF	TGCAGTGCTAGAGGGAGGACGGGGGTCCCCTACGAGCAGTACTTC
TRBV12-3/TRBV12-4	NA	TRBJ2-7	TRBD2	CASSFRKASGRRQYEQYF	TGTGCCAGCAGTTTCAGGAAAGCTAGCGGGAGACGTCAGTACGAGCAGTACTTC
TRBV5-5	NA	TRBJ2-7	TRBD2	CASSPPTSGRAGAYEQYF	TGTGCCAGCAGCCCCCCGACTAGCGGGAGGGCCGGGGCCTACGAGCAGTACTTC
TRBV4-2	few	TRBJ2-3	TRBD2	CASSQDRASGLRHTQYF	TGTGCCAGCAGCCAAGATCGGGCTAGCGGGCTTAGACATACGCAGTATTTT
TRBV27	once	TRBJ2-1	NA	CASSYGEGNSYNEQFF	TGTGCCAGCAGTTATGGCGAGGGGAACTCCTACAATGAGCAGTTCTTC
TRBV6-5	NA	TRBJ1-4	TRBD1	CASRRGTGGANEKLFF	TGTGCCAGCAGAAGGGGGACAGGGGGGGCTAATGAAAAACTGTTTTTT
TRBV7-8	NA	TRBJ1-5	NA	CASSLPGVRGARVQHF	TGTGCCAGCTCCCTACCGGGGGTGAGAGGAGCAAGGGTCCAGCATTTT
TRBV12-3/TRBV12-4	NA	TRBJ2-1	TRBD2	CASNPTSGMPNEQFF	TGTGCCAGCAATCCCACTAGCGGGATGCCCAATGAGCAGTTCTTC
TRBV10-2	few	TRBJ2-3	NA	CASSEGAGISADTQYF	TGCGCCAGCAGTGAGGGGGCAGGGATTAGCGCAGATACGCAGTATTTT
TRBV10-3	NA	TRBJ2-3	TRBD2	CAVGTSGGAGTDTQYF	TGTGCCGTCGGGACTAGCGGGGGGGCCGGCACAGATACGCAGTATTTT
TRBV7-2	NA	TRBJ1-6	NA	CASSLVPGSSYNSPLHF	TGTGCCAGCAGCCTTGTCCCAGGGAGCTCCTATAATTCACCCCTCCACTTT
TRBV29-1	NA	TRBJ1-1	NA	CSVEGPLNTEAFF	TGCAGCGTTGAAGGGCCCTTGAACACTGAAGCTTTCTTT
TRBV7-8	NA	TRBJ2-3	NA	CASSFASADTQYF	TGTGCCAGCAGCTTCGCTAGCGCGGATACGCAGTATTTT
TRBV5-1	NA	TRBJ1-5	NA	CASSRGDRNQPQHF	TGCGCCAGCAGCCGTGGGGACCGCAATCAGCCCCAGCATTTT
TRBV4-1	few	TRBJ1-5	TRBD1	CASSQDRQGTPQPQHF	TGCGCCAGCAGCCAAGATAGACAGGGAACCCCTCAGCCCCAGCATTTT
TRBV10-3	few	TRBJ2-3	NA	CAISESMADTQYF	TGTGCCATCAGTGAGTCGATGGCAGATACGCAGTATTTT
TRBV9	NA	TRBJ2-1	NA	CASSVALDYNEQFF	TGTGCCAGCAGCGTAGCGCTTGATTACAATGAGCAGTTCTTC
TRBV19	few	TRBJ1-2	TRBD1	CASSPTGGGIYGYTF	TGTGCCAGTAGTCCCACAGGGGGCGGCATCTATGGCTACACCTTC
TRBV24-1	NA	TRBJ1-2	TRBD1	CATSDATGTGDIYGYTF	TGTGCCACCAGTGATGCAACCGGGACAGGGGACATCTATGGCTACACCTTC
TRBV2	few	TRBJ2-5	NA	CASSGWQETQYF	TGTGCCAGCAGTGGATGGCAAGAGACCCAGTACTTC
TRBV7-9	many	TRBJ2-7	NA	CASSGLGQRGEQYF	TGTGCCAGCAGCGGACTGGGACAACGGGGCGAGCAGTACTTC
TRBV4-2	NA	TRBJ2-1	TRBD2	CASSPEREGENEQFF	TGTGCCAGCAGCCCAGAGCGGGAAGGCGAGAATGAGCAGTTCTTC